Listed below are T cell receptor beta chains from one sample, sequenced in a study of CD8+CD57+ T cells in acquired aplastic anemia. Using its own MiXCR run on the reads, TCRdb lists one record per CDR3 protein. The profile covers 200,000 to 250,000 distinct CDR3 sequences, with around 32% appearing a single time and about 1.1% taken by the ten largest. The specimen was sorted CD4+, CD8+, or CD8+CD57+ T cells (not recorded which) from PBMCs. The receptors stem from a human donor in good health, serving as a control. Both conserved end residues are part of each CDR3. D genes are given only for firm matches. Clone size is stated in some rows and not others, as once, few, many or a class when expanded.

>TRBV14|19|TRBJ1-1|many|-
TGTGCCAGCAGCCAAGGGCAGTACCGAGCCCAAACGGTAAAAATGGAAGCTTTCTTT
CASSQGQYRAQTVKMEAFF
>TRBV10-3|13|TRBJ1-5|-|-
TGTGCCATCAGCGGCAGGGATTCCCAGCCCCAGCATTTT
CAISGRDSQPQHF
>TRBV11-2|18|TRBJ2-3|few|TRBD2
TGTGCCAGCAGCCCGGGACTAGCGGGAGGGCCTGACACAGATACGCAGTATTTT
CASSPGLAGGPDTDTQYF
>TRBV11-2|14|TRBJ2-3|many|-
TGTGCCAGCAGCTTATCTCCTAGCTCAAATACGCAGTATTTT
CASSLSPSSNTQYF
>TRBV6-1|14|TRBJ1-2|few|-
TGTGCCAGCAGACCACAGGGTTTAAAGGGAGGCTACACCTTC
CASRPQGLKGGYTF
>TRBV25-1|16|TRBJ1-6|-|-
TGTGCCAGCAGACAAGATCCTACCAGGGGTTTGTCACCCCTCCACTTT
CASRQDPTRGLSPLHF
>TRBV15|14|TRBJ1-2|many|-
TGTGCCACCAGCCCGGACTCCTCGAACTATGGCTACACCTTC
CATSPDSSNYGYTF
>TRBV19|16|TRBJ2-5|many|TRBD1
TGTGCCAGTAGTACCTGGGACAGGGGTTCTCGGGAGACCCAGTACTTC
CASSTWDRGSRETQYF
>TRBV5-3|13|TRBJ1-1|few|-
TGTGCCTCCCGGACAGAACGAAACACTGAAGCTTTCTTT
CASRTERNTEAFF
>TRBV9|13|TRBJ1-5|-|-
TGTGCCAGCAGCGTAGATATAGATCAGCCCCAGCATTTT
CASSVDIDQPQHF
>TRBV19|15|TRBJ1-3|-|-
TGTGCCAGTGACGTGCAGGGGTCCCCTGGAAACACCATATATTTT
CASDVQGSPGNTIYF
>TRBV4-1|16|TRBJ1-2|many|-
TGCGCCAGCAGCCAAGCGCCAGGGAAAGCTAACTATGGCTACACCTTC
CASSQAPGKANYGYTF
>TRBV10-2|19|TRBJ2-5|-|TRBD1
TGCGCCAGCAGTGAGTCGATTTTAAGCCCGGACAGGGCCCAAGAGACCCAGTACTTC
CASSESILSPDRAQETQYF
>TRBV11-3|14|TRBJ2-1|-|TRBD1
TGTGCCAGCAGCTTAGGGTATGGGACAGGTGGGCAGTTCTTC
CASSLGYGTGGQFF
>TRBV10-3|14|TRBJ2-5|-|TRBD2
TGTGCCTCTAGCGGGGGGGCTTCACAAGAGACCCAGTACTTC
CASSGGASQETQYF
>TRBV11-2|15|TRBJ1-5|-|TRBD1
TGTGCCAGCAGCTATGGGCCCGACAGGGTTCAGCCCCAGCATTTT
CASSYGPDRVQPQHF